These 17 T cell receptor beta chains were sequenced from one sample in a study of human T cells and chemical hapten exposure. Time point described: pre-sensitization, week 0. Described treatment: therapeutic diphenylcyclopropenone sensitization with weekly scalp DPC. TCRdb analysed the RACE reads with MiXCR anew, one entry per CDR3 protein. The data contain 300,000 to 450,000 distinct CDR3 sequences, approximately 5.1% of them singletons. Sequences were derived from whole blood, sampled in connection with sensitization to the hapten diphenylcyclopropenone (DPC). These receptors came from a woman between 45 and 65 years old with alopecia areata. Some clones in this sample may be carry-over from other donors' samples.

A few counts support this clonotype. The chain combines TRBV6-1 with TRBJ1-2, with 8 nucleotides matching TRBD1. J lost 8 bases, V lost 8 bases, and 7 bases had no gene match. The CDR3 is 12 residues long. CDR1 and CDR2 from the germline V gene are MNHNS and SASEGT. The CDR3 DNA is TGTGCCAGCCTGACAGGGGCGAGCGGCTACACCTTC. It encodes CASLTGASGYTF.

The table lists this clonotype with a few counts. The CDR3 loop reads CASSFVWSPNTGELFF. The CDR3, as DNA: TGCGCCAGCAGCTTCGTTTGGAGCCCGAACACCGGGGAGCTGTTTTTT. This sequence joins TRBV5-1 and TRBJ2-2; D is ambiguous. Deletions cut 2 bases from V and 0 bases from J, with 11 bases between. This CDR3 region has 16 residues. Germline-derived CDR1 and CDR2 are SGHRS and YFSETQ.

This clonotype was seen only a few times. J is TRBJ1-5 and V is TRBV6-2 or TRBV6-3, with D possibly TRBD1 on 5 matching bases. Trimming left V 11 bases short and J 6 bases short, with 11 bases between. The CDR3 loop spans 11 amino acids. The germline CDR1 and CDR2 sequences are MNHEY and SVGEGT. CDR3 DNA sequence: TGTGCCGTGGGGGTGGGTCAGCCCCAGCATTTT. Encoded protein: CAVGVGQPQHF.

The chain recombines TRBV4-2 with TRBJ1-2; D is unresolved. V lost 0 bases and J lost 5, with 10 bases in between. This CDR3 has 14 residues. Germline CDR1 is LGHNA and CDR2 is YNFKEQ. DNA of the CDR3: TGTGCCAGCAGCCAAGATAGGGCGGCTTATGGCTACACCTTC. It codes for CASSQDRAAYGYTF.

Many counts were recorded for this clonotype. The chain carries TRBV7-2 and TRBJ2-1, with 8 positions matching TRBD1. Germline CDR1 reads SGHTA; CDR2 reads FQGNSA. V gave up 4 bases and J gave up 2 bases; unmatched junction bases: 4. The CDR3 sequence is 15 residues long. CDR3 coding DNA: TGTGCCAGCAGCTCCGGACAGGGAGCCTACAATGAGCAGTTCTTC. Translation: CASSSGQGAYNEQFF.

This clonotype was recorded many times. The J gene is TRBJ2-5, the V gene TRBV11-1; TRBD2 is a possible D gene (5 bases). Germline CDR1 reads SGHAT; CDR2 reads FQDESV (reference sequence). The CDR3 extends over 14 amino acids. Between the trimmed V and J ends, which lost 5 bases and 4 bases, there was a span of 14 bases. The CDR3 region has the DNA TGTGCCAGCAGCCCAGCGGCGGTAGGAGAGACCCAGTACTTC. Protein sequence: CASSPAAVGETQYF. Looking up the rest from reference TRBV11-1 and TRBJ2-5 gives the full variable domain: EAEVAQSPRYKITEKSQAVAFWCDPISGHATLYWYRQILGQGPELLVQFQDESVVDDSQLPKDRFSAERLKGVDSTLKIQPAELGDSAMYLCASSPAAVGETQYFGPGTRLLVL.

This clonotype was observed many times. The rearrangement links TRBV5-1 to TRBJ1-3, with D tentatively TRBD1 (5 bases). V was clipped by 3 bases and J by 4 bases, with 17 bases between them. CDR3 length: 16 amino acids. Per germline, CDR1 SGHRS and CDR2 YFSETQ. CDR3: CASSYGGDPGGNTIYF. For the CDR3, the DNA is TGCGCCAGCAGCTACGGAGGGGACCCCGGCGGAAACACCATATATTTT.

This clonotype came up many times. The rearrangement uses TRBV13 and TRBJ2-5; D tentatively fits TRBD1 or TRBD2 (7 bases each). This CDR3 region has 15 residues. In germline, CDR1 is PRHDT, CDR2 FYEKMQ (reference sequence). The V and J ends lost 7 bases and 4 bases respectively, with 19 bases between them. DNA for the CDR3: TGTGCCAGCAACAGGGGCAGGGAGGGCGTAGAGACCCAGTACTTC. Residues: CASNRGREGVETQYF.

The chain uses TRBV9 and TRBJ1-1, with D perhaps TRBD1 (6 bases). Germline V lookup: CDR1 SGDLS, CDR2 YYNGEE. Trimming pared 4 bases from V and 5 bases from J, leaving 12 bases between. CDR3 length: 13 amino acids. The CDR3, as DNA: TGTGCCAGCAGCCCCATGACAGGAACTGAAGCTTTCTTT. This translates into CASSPMTGTEAFF.

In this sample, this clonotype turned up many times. CDR3 sequence: CSVEGTGSGGYTF. DNA for the CDR3: TGCAGCGTTGAGGGGACAGGGAGCGGTGGCTACACCTTC. This chain uses TRBV29-1 with TRBJ1-2, with 9 bases that match TRBD1. The V segment lost 3 bases and the J segment 7 bases; nucleotides outside the gene matches: 6. Germline lookup yields CDR1 SQVTM and CDR2 ANQGSEA. The CDR3 has 13 residues.

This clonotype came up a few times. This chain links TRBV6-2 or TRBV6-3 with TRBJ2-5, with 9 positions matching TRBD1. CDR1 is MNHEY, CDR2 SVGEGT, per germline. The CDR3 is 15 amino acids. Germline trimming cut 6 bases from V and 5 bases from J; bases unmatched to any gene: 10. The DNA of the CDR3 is TGTGCCAGCAGCCCCGGGACAGGGTTTACGGAGACCCAGTACTTC. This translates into CASSPGTGFTETQYF.

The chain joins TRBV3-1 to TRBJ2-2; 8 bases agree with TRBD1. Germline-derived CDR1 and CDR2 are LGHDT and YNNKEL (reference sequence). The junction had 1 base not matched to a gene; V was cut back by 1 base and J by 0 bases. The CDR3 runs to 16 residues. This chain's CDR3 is CASSQGGQANTGELFF. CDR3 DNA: TGTGCCAGCAGCCAAGGGGGACAGGCGAACACCGGGGAGCTGTTTTTT.

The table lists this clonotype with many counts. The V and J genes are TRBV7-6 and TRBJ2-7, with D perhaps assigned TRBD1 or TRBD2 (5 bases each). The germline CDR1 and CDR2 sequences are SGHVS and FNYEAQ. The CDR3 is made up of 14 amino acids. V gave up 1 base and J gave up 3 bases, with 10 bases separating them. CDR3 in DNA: TGTGCCAGCAGCTTAGGGGGGAGCAACTACGAGCAGTACTTC. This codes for CASSLGGSNYEQYF.

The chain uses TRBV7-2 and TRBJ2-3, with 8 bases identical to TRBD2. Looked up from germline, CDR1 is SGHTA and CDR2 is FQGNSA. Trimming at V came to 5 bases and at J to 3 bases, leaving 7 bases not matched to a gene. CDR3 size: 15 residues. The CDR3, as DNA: TGTGCCAGCAGCGTAACAGGCGGGAGGACAGATACGCAGTATTTT. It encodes CASSVTGGRTDTQYF.

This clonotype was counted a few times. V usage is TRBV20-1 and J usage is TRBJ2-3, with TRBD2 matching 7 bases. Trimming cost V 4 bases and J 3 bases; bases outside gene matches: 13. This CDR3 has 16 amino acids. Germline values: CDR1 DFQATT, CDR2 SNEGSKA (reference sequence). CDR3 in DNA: TGCAGTGCTATCCCGATACGAGGGAGGGGTACAGATACGCAGTATTTT. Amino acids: CSAIPIRGRGTDTQYF.

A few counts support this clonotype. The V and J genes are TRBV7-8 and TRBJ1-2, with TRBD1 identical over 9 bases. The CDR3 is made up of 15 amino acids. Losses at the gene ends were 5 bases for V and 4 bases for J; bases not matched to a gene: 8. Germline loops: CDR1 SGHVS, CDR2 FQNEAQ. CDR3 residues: CASSIGQGTFYGYTF. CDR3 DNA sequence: TGTGCCAGCAGCATTGGACAGGGGACGTTCTATGGCTACACCTTC.

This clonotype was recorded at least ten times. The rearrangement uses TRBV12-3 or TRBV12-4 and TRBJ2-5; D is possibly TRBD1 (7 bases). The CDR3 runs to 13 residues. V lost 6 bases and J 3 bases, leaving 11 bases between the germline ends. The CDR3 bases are TGTGCCAGCAGGCGGGACAGCAAAGAGACCCAGTACTTC. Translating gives CASRRDSKETQYF.